This TCR beta chain is from a study of OX40 agonist ivuxolimab in advanced cancers. Regarding this clone: What it binds is unknown.

The CDR3 extends over 13 amino acids. The V gene's germline CDR1 is MNHEY and CDR2 SMNVEV (reference sequence). V shed 4 bases and J 4 bases; nucleotides not matched to a gene: 2. The table came from immunoSEQ multiplex PCR; TCRdb's copy has only in-frame clones and leaves some out. The sample has roughly 48,000 clones, 60% to 80% seen once. Broader study findings: With doses of 0.1-3.0 mg/kg, partial responders showed among the lowest clonal expansion.

This chain joins TRBV27 and TRBJ1-1, with 8 positions matching TRBD1. The clonotype comes from an adult with an advanced solid tumor such as melanoma, head and neck, liver or kidney cancer. Sequencing was performed on CD4+ or CD8+ T cells sorted from blood, taken in a trial of the OX40 agonist ivuxolimab. The CDR3 loop reads CASSWTGSTEAFF. Here the CDR3 DNA reads TGTGCCAGCAGTTGGACAGGGAGCACTGAAGCTTTCTTT.